This T cell receptor beta chain was profiled in a study of T cell changes during pregnancy in multiple sclerosis. J was trimmed by 3 bases and V by 0 bases; bases with no gene match: 5. Germline loops: CDR1 SGHNT, CDR2 YYREEE (reference sequence). The CDR3 is made up of 17 amino acids. Some clones are missing from TCRdb's copy, which holds only in-frame ones; the method was immunoSEQ multiplex PCR. The sample lists around 72,000 clones, around 90% occurring once. Sequenced material: peripheral blood, taken in the second trimester of pregnancy. This receptor was obtained from a female donor in good health, enrolled as a control in a pregnancy study. The chain joins TRBV5-4 to TRBJ2-6, with 8 bases aligning to TRBD1. The CDR3 here is CASSLESGGGGANVLTF. For the CDR3, the DNA is TGTGCCAGCAGCTTGGAGTCAGGGGGCGGTGGGGCCAACGTCCTGACTTTC.